The T cell receptor beta chain described here comes from a study of CD8+ T cells in alopecia areata. Stated treatment: oral pan-JAK inhibitor, 5-10 mg twice daily. Isolated RNA was reverse transcribed into cDNA used as the sequencing template. Some clones are missing from TCRdb's copy, which holds only in-frame ones; the method was immunoSEQ multiplex PCR. Of some 210,000 clones in the sample, 66% are singletons; the top ten hold 1% to 1.5%. The junction had 10 bases not matched to a gene; V was cut back by 4 bases and J by 6 bases. Germline CDR1 SGHNT, CDR2 YYREEE (reference sequence). The CDR3 is 15 residues long.

This chain links TRBV5-4 with TRBJ2-7, with 10 bases fitting TRBD2. Sequenced material: CD4+ T cells sorted from blood, taken between weeks 44 and 45, from a patient treated with tofacitinib. This TCR came from a human donor with alopecia areata. CDR3 in DNA: TGTGCCAGCAGCGGAGCCGGGACTAGCGCCCTCGAGCAGTACTTC. Its protein is CASSGAGTSALEQYF.